This T cell receptor beta chain was obtained from a study of Graves' ophthalmopathy and Graves' hyperthyroidism. Beta-chain TCR CDR3 regions were amplified from RNA transcripts. Second-round multiplex PCR came after a first-round RT-PCR that employed HTBI primers. One entry per CDR3 protein results from TCRdb running MiXCR on the multiplex PCR reads. This repertoire shows 1 million to 1.3 million distinct CDR3 sequences, 35% to 40% found once; its top ten account for around 10%. This clonotype was recorded many times. The length of the CDR3 is 15 residues. Germline V lookup: CDR1 DFQATT, CDR2 SNEGSKA (reference sequence). The trim removed 4 bases at V and 4 bases at J, leaving 3 bases unmatched.

This clonotype was obtained from an adult man with Graves' hyperthyroidism. This chain uses TRBV20-1 with TRBJ2-5; 16 bases are a match to TRBD2. Specimen: peripheral blood or thyroid tissue (not recorded which). Written as DNA, the CDR3 is TGCAGTGCTACGGGACTAGCGGGAGGGCCAGAGACCCAGTACTTC. It codes for CSATGLAGGPETQYF.